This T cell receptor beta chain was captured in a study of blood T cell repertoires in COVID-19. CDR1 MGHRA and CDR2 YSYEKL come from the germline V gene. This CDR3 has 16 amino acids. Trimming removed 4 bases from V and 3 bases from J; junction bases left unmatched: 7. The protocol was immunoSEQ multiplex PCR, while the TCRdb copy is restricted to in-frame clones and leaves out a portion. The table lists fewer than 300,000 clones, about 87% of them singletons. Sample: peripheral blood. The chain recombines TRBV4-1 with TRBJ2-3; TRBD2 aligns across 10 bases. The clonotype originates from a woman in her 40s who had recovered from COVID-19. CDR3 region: CASSLTRGLATDTQYF. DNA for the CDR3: TGCGCCAGCAGCCTTACCCGGGGACTAGCGACAGATACGCAGTATTTT.